What follows are 27 T cell receptor beta chains derived from one specimen sequenced in a study of shared clonotypes between healthy human individuals. The data were produced by immunoSEQ multiplex PCR, yet TCRdb's version contains in-frame clones alone and is incomplete. Among 950,000 to 1,100,000 clones listed, around 74% were seen once. The source material was memory CD4+ T cells sorted from blood. The subset denotes: CD45RA-negative fraction. The receptors derive from a man aged 18 to 29 in good health.

The V call is TRBV28, the J call TRBJ2-3, with a possible D match to TRBD1 (7 bases). Germline loops: CDR1 MDHEN, CDR2 SYDVKM. The CDR3 sequence is 15 residues long. V was clipped by 3 bases and J by 0 bases, with 10 bases between them. The DNA for the CDR3 is TGTGCCAGCAGTTTCCAGGGGGGCAGCACAGATACGCAGTATTTT. It encodes CASSFQGGSTDTQYF.

The CDR3 nucleotides read TGTGCCAGCTCACCCCGGCGGGAGCTTACCACTGAAGCTTTCTTT. It translates to CASSPRRELTTEAFF. The chain couples TRBV18 to TRBJ1-1; no firm D call. Trimming stripped 3 bases from V and 4 bases from J, with 15 bases between. CDR1 is KGHSH and CDR2 is LQKENI in the germline V gene. The CDR3 is 15 residues long.

V gene TRBV19 combines with J gene TRBJ1-6; the D is unclear. This CDR3 comprises 15 residues. The V end was cut by 5 bases, the J end by 0 bases, with 8 bases between. The germline gives CDR1 LNHDA, CDR2 SQIVND (reference sequence). CDR3 protein: CASSAESSYNSPLHF. CDR3 DNA: TGTGCCAGTAGTGCAGAGAGCTCCTATAATTCACCCCTCCACTTT.

This rearrangement joins TRBV5-1 to TRBJ1-2, with 7 bases lining up with TRBD1. The V and J ends lost 1 base and 5 bases, in that order; junction bases with no gene match: 5. The CDR3 is 14 amino acids. Germline CDR1 reads SGHRS; CDR2 reads YFSETQ. The CDR3 protein is CASSLTGDLYGYTF. CDR3 DNA: TGCGCCAGCAGCTTGACAGGGGATTTGTATGGCTACACCTTC.

V usage is TRBV30 and J usage is TRBJ1-2; D is unresolved. Trimming stripped 5 bases from V and 1 base from J, with 17 bases between. CDR1 is GTSNPN and CDR2 is SVGIG in the germline V gene (reference sequence). CDR3 length equals 15 residues. The DNA for the CDR3 is TGTGCCTGGGGGAAAAGCGGGATGAATAACTATGGCTACACCTTC. Its protein is CAWGKSGMNNYGYTF.

V usage is TRBV6-5 and J usage is TRBJ2-7; 10 nucleotides match TRBD1. V gave up 5 bases and J gave up 4 bases; unmatched junction bases: 5. The germline CDR1 and CDR2 sequences are MNHEY and SVGAGI. The CDR3 loop spans 14 amino acids. The CDR3 loop is CASSTRQGAYEQYF. The CDR3 bases are TGTGCCAGCAGTACTCGACAGGGGGCTTACGAGCAGTACTTC.

DNA of the CDR3: TGTGCCAGTAGCTTGGGACGGACGAACACTGAAGCTTTCTTT. This gives the protein CASSLGRTNTEAFF. J is TRBJ1-1 and V is TRBV19; weak D call: TRBD1 (5 bases). The germline CDR1 and CDR2 sequences are LNHDA and SQIVND (reference sequence). V was clipped by 6 bases and J by 1 base, with 12 bases between them. The CDR3 is 14 amino acids.

This clone appeared a single time. The chain is built from TRBV10-2 and TRBJ1-4; no definite D call. CDR1 and CDR2 (germline): WSHSY, SAAADI. V was cut by 2 bases and J by 4 bases, with 11 bases left in between. The CDR3 is 15 amino acids. CDR3 region: CASSETLQLNEKLFF. The CDR3 DNA follows: TGCGCCAGCAGTGAGACTCTCCAGCTTAATGAAAAACTGTTTTTT.

Details on this clone: A read error is the likely source, as a far larger clone sits one nucleotide away. This CDR3 is also generated by other DNA sequences in the sample. V and J are TRBV4-3 and TRBJ1-2; no definite D call. The germline gives CDR1 LGHNA, CDR2 YSLEER. V lost 0 bases, J lost 11 bases, and 16 bases lay in between. The length of the CDR3 is 14 residues. The CDR3 reads CASSQERAGVDYTF. The CDR3 bases are TGCGCCAGCAGCCAAGAGAGGGCAGGCGTGGATTACACCTTC.

This clone was detected many times. In DNA, the CDR3 is TGTGCCAGCAGTTCCCGACAGGGAAGGAGCTACGAGCAGTACTTC. Translating gives CASSSRQGRSYEQYF. The chain combines TRBV28 with TRBJ2-7, with 7 nucleotides matching TRBD1. From germline, CDR1 is MDHEN and CDR2 SYDVKM. The CDR3 runs 15 residues. Trimming at V came to 4 bases and at J to 3 bases, leaving 9 bases not matched to a gene.

On this clone: Different DNA sequences within this sample yield the same CDR3. The chain joins TRBV6-1 to TRBJ1-5; 8 bases map to TRBD1. V lost 8 bases and J lost 3; bases outside the gene matches: 3. Germline CDR1 MNHNS, CDR2 SASEGT. This CDR3 spans 13 amino acids. CDR3 in amino acids: CASSDRANQPQHF. In DNA, the CDR3 is TGTGCCAGCTCGGACAGGGCCAATCAGCCCCAGCATTTT.

V is TRBV30 and J is TRBJ2-3, with D uncertain. Trimming took off 0 bases at V and 1 base at J, with 8 bases between the two ends. This CDR3 spans 14 amino acids. Germline V gene sequence: CDR1 GTSNPN, CDR2 SVGIG (reference sequence). The CDR3, as DNA: TGTGCCTGGAGTGTACGCTTCGGCACAGATACGCAGTATTTT. Its translation is CAWSVRFGTDTQYF.

The rearrangement links TRBV11-2 to TRBJ2-1; TRBD2 agrees at 11 bases. This CDR3 has 18 amino acids. The V gene's germline CDR1 is SGHAT and CDR2 FQNNGV. J lost 7 bases, V lost 4 bases, and 15 bases had no gene match. This CDR3 reads CASSSRLPLAGVGNEQFF. The CDR3 bases are TGTGCCAGCAGCTCGCGACTCCCACTAGCGGGAGTTGGGAATGAGCAGTTCTTC.

The chain joins TRBV30 to TRBJ1-1, with D hard to call. V was cut by 5 bases and J by 5 bases, with 12 bases left in between. The CDR3 has 12 residues. Germline CDR1 GTSNPN, CDR2 SVGIG (reference sequence). The chain's CDR3 is CAWAGRGTEAFF. As DNA, the CDR3 is TGTGCCTGGGCAGGTAGAGGTACTGAAGCTTTCTTT.

This CDR3 reads CATLRLRDSNQPQHF. Here the CDR3 DNA reads TGTGCCACCCTTCGCCTTCGGGACAGCAATCAGCCCCAGCATTTT. The J gene is TRBJ1-5, the V gene TRBV6-1, with D perhaps TRBD1 (5 bases). The CDR3 sequence is 15 residues long. Germline values: CDR1 MNHNS, CDR2 SASEGT. The germline V and J ends were trimmed by 10 bases and 1 base, with 17 bases remaining between them.

Here the CDR3 DNA reads TGTGCCAGCAGCTTGGACGGGCACGGCACAGATACGCAGTATTTT. Translation: CASSLDGHGTDTQYF. The chain is built from TRBV5-5 and TRBJ2-3; D gene uncertain. Germline V lookup: CDR1 SGHKS, CDR2 YYEKEE (reference sequence). Trimming removed 0 bases from V and 1 base from J, with 9 bases in between. This CDR3 region has 15 residues.

This clone appeared once. This chain joins TRBV28 and TRBJ1-5; a weak D match, TRBD1 (6 bases). Trimming pared 3 bases from V and 6 bases from J, leaving 15 bases between. Germline-derived CDR1 and CDR2 are MDHEN and SYDVKM. CDR3 size: 15 residues. In nucleotides, the CDR3 is TGTGCCAGCAGTTTTGTAGGGGGTGCAGGTCAGCCCCAGCATTTT. Protein sequence: CASSFVGGAGQPQHF.

This clone was seen a single time. The chain combines TRBV27 with TRBJ1-2, with 9 bases lining up with TRBD1. Per the germline V gene, CDR1 is MNHEY and CDR2 is SMNVEV (reference sequence). The CDR3 sequence is 15 residues long. V was pared by 2 bases and J by 2 bases, with 3 bases of the junction left unmatched. The CDR3 here is CASSLSGQGNYGYTF. The CDR3 coding sequence is TGTGCCAGCAGTTTAAGCGGACAGGGGAACTATGGCTACACCTTC.

The V call is TRBV7-2, the J call TRBJ1-1; 9 bases line up with TRBD1. V dropped 5 bases and J dropped 0; count of bases not matched to a gene: 10. The CDR3 is 17 residues long. Germline assignment: CDR1 SGHTA and CDR2 FQGNSA. This chain's CDR3 is CASSGGTGSLMNTEAFF. CDR3 DNA: TGTGCCAGCAGCGGAGGGACAGGGAGCCTCATGAACACTGAAGCTTTCTTT.

A single count supports this clone. The gene calls are TRBV2 and TRBJ1-1; D not resolved. CDR1 and CDR2 (germline): SNHLY, FYNNEI. Trimming pared 5 bases from V and 5 bases from J, leaving 12 bases between. The CDR3 contains 13 residues. CDR3 loop: CASSKIGGTEAFF. CDR3 in DNA: TGTGCCAGCAGTAAGATAGGTGGGACTGAAGCTTTCTTT.

This chain uses TRBV30 with TRBJ2-2, with TRBD2 identical over 7 bases. The CDR3 is 13 residues long. Germline assignment: CDR1 GTSNPN and CDR2 SVGIG (reference sequence). V shed 3 bases, J shed 4 bases, and the junction held 2 bases outside the gene matches. The chain's CDR3 is CAWRREPTGELFF. The CDR3 nucleotides are TGTGCCTGGAGGCGGGAGCCCACCGGGGAGCTGTTTTTT.

The V gene is TRBV7-8, the J gene TRBJ2-7; TRBD2 is a possible D gene (7 bases). Germline values: CDR1 SGHVS, CDR2 FQNEAQ. Trimming left V 5 bases short and J 0 bases short, with 17 bases between. This CDR3 comprises 16 residues. CDR3 residues: CASSPLGGASSYEQYF. CDR3 nucleotides: TGTGCCAGCAGCCCGCTGGGGGGGGCTAGCTCCTACGAGCAGTACTTC.

The V and J genes are TRBV18 and TRBJ2-3; D unclear. V lost 3 bases, J lost 6 bases, and 13 bases lay in between. The germline CDR1 and CDR2 sequences are KGHSH and LQKENI. This CDR3 comprises 14 residues. This chain's CDR3 is CASSPPWARDTQYF. The CDR3 DNA reads TGTGCCAGCTCACCCCCGTGGGCGAGGGATACGCAGTATTTT.

This clone came up once. CDR3 in DNA: TGTGCCAGCAGCTTAGGGACAGTTAACTATGGCTACACCTTC. Amino acids: CASSLGTVNYGYTF. This chain joins TRBV7-2 and TRBJ1-2; D possibly corresponds to TRBD1 (6 bases). Germline loops: CDR1 SGHTA, CDR2 FQGNSA. The length of the CDR3 is 14 residues. The V and J ends lost 1 base and 1 base respectively, with 7 bases between them.

The gene calls are TRBV28 and TRBJ2-1, with D perhaps being TRBD1 or TRBD2 (5 bases each). The CDR3 totals 14 residues. Germline lookup yields CDR1 MDHEN and CDR2 SYDVKM. Trimming cost V 7 bases and J 2 bases, with 12 bases left between them. For the CDR3, the DNA is TGTGCCAGCACAGCGGACACCCCCTACAATGAGCAGTTCTTC. Residues: CASTADTPYNEQFF.

This chain links TRBV6-5 with TRBJ1-1, with D perhaps matching TRBD1 (5 bases). V lost 2 bases, J lost 1 base, and 8 bases lay in between. The CDR3 extends over 14 amino acids. CDR1 and CDR2 from the germline V gene are MNHEY and SVGAGI. This CDR3 is CASSYQGRNTEAFF. The CDR3 nucleotides are TGTGCCAGCAGTTACCAGGGCAGGAACACTGAAGCTTTCTTT.

The chain couples TRBV12-2 to TRBJ2-3; the table names TRBD2, a call not compared with the DNA. TRBV12-2 is a listed pseudogene. The CDR3 spans 16 residues. The chain's CDR3 is CASRLAGTSGGDTQYF. DNA for the CDR3: TGTGCAAGTCGCTTAGCCGGGACTAGCGGGGGAGATACGCAGTATTTT.